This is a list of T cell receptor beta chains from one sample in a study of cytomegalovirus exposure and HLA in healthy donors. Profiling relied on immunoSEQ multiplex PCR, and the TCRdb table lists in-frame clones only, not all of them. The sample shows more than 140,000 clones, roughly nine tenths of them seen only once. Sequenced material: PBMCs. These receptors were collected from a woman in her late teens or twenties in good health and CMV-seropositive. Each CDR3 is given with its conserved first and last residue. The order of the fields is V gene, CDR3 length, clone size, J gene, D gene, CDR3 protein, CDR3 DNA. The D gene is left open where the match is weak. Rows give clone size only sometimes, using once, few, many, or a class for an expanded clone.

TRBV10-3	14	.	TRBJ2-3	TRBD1	CAITAQTGGDTQYF	TGTGCCATCACCGCCCAGACAGGGGGCGATACGCAGTATTTT
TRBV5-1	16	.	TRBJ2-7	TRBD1	CASRRGQGAGVYEQYF	TGCGCCAGCAGACGCGGACAGGGGGCGGGCGTCTACGAGCAGTACTTC
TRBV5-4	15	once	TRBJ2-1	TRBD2	CASSLELARSNEQFF	TGTGCCAGCAGCTTGGAACTAGCGCGTTCCAATGAGCAGTTCTTC
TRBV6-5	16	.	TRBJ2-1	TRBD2	CASSYSTAGWGNEQFF	TGTGCCAGCAGTTACTCGACAGCGGGATGGGGCAATGAGCAGTTCTTC
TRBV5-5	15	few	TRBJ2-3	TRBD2	CASSRSGRYTDTQYF	TGTGCCAGCAGCCGTAGCGGGAGATACACAGATACGCAGTATTTT
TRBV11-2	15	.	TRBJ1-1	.	CASSLELGGGTEAFF	TGTGCCAGCAGCTTAGAGTTGGGGGGAGGCACTGAAGCTTTCTTT
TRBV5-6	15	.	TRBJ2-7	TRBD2	CASSSPTSGSGEQYF	TGTGCCAGCAGCTCTCCGACTAGCGGGAGTGGCGAGCAGTACTTC
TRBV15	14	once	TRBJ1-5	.	CATSTLLGNQPQHF	TGTGCCACCAGCACCCTCCTCGGGAATCAGCCCCAGCATTTT
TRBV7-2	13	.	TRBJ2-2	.	CASSPYPTGELFF	TGTGCCAGCAGCCCCTACCCCACCGGGGAGCTGTTTTTT
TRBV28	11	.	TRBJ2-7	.	CASSETYEQYF	TGTGCCAGCAGTGAGACATACGAGCAGTACTTC
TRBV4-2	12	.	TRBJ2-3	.	CASSQDQNTQYF	TGTGCCAGCAGCCAAGATCAGAATACGCAGTATTTT
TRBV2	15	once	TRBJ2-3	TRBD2	CASTGLAGPTDTQYF	TGTGCCAGCACGGGACTAGCGGGGCCCACAGATACGCAGTATTTT
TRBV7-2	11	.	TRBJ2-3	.	CASSIQDTQYF	TGTGCCAGCAGCATACAAGATACGCAGTATTTT
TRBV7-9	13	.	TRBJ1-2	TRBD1	CASSWDRNYGYTF	TGTGCCAGCAGCTGGGACAGGAACTATGGCTACACCTTC
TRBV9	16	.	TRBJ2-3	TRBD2	CASSVADGRATDTQYF	TGTGCCAGCAGCGTAGCAGATGGGAGGGCCACAGATACGCAGTATTTT
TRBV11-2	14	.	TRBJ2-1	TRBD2	CASSLLAGGHEQFF	TGTGCCAGCAGCTTACTAGCGGGAGGGCATGAGCAGTTCTTC
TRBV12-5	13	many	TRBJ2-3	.	CASGLRATDTQYF	TGTGCTAGTGGTCTCAGGGCGACAGATACGCAGTATTTT
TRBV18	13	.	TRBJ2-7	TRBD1	CATADRGSHEQYF	TGTGCCACCGCCGACAGGGGATCCCACGAGCAGTACTTC
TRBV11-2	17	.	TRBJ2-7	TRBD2	CASSAGTSGSLPYEQYF	TGTGCCAGCAGCGCCGGGACTAGCGGGAGCCTCCCCTACGAGCAGTACTTC
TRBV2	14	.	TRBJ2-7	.	CASSGSSASYEQYF	TGTGCCAGCAGTGGCTCTAGCGCGTCCTACGAGCAGTACTTC
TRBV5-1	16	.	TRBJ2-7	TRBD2	CASSLVNGRKSYEQYF	TGCGCCAGCAGCTTGGTGAACGGGAGGAAGAGCTACGAGCAGTACTTC
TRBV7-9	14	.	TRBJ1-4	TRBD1	CASSFGTGNEKLFF	TGTGCCAGCAGCTTTGGGACAGGGAATGAAAAACTGTTTTTT
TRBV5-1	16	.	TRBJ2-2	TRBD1	CASSRLGTVDTGELFF	TGCGCCAGCAGCCGCTTGGGGACAGTGGACACCGGGGAGCTGTTTTTT
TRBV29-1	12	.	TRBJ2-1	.	CSVGLGPNEQFF	TGCAGCGTTGGGTTGGGCCCAAATGAGCAGTTCTTC
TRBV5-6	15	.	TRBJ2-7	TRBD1	CASSSGTGGPYEQYF	TGTGCCAGCAGCTCCGGGACAGGGGGCCCCTACGAGCAGTACTTC
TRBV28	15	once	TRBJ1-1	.	CASSYRDTLNTEAFF	TGTGCCAGCAGTTACCGGGACACCTTGAACACTGAAGCTTTCTTT
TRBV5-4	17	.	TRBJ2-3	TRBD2	CASSLGLAGGRTDTQYF	TGTGCCAGCAGCTTAGGACTAGCGGGAGGGCGGACAGATACGCAGTATTTT
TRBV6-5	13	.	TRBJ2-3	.	CASSPTSPDTQYF	TGTGCCAGCAGCCCGACTAGTCCAGATACGCAGTATTTT
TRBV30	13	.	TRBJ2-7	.	CAWSVGFTYEQYF	TGTGCCTGGAGTGTGGGCTTTACCTACGAGCAGTACTTC
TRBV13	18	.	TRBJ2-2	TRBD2	CASSLEGLAGFNTGELFF	TGTGCCAGCAGCCTCGAGGGACTAGCGGGATTTAACACCGGGGAGCTGTTTTTT
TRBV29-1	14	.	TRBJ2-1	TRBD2	CSSGGGSSYNEQFF	TGCAGCTCTGGGGGGGGGAGCTCCTACAATGAGCAGTTCTTC
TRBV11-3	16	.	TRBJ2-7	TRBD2	CASSLDLTSGIHEQYF	TGTGCCAGCAGCTTAGATCTGACTAGCGGGATCCACGAGCAGTACTTC
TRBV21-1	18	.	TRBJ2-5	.	CASSKQAWRERAQETQYF	TGTGCCAGCAGCAAACAGGCGTGGCGGGAGAGGGCCCAAGAGACCCAGTACTTC
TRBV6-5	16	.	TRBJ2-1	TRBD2	CASSSMGLAKYNEQFF	TGTGCCAGCAGTTCGATGGGACTAGCGAAGTACAATGAGCAGTTCTTC
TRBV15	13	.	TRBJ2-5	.	CATSPASVETQYF	TGTGCCACCAGCCCGGCGAGCGTAGAGACCCAGTACTTC
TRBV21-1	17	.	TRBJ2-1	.	CASSKGAGTSLYNEQFF	TGTGCCAGCAGCAAAGGGGCCGGGACTAGCCTCTACAATGAGCAGTTCTTC
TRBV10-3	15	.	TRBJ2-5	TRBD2	CATTLAGGPGETQYF	TGTGCCACCACACTAGCGGGAGGGCCGGGGGAGACCCAGTACTTC
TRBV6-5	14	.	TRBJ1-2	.	CASSYSRGMDGYTF	TGTGCCAGCAGTTACTCGAGAGGGATGGATGGCTACACCTTC
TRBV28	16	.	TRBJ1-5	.	CASSLLADNSNQPQHF	TGTGCCAGCAGTTTACTCGCAGATAATAGCAATCAGCCCCAGCATTTT
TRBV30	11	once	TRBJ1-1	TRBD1	CAHTGVVEAFF	TGTGCCCATACAGGGGTTGTAGAAGCTTTCTTT
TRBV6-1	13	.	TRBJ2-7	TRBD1	CASRWDRALEQYF	TGTGCCAGCAGGTGGGACAGGGCACTCGAGCAGTACTTC
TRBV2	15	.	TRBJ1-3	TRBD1	CASSGQGSGRNTIYF	TGTGCCAGCAGTGGACAGGGATCGGGCCGGAACACCATATATTTT
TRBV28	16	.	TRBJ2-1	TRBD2	CASSLGGRSSYNEQFF	TGTGCCAGCAGTTTGGGGGGGAGGAGCTCCTACAATGAGCAGTTCTTC
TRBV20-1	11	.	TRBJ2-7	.	CSASKRDEQYF	TGCAGTGCTAGTAAGCGGGACGAGCAGTACTTC
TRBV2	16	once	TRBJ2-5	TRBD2	CASSENVGGSQETQYF	TGTGCCAGCAGTGAAAATGTCGGGGGGAGCCAAGAGACCCAGTACTTC
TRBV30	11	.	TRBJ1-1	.	CAWSRGTEAFF	TGTGCCTGGAGCCGGGGCACTGAAGCTTTCTTT
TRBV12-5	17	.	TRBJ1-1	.	CASGLVPLVQLNTEAFF	TGTGCTAGTGGTTTGGTGCCCCTGGTACAGTTGAACACTGAAGCTTTCTTT
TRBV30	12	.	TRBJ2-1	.	CAWRPGFTEQFF	TGTGCCTGGAGGCCGGGGTTCACTGAGCAGTTCTTC
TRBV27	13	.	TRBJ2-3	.	CASSSQGTDTQYF	TGTGCCAGCAGTTCTCAGGGGACAGATACGCAGTATTTT
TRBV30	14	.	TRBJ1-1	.	CAWVDLAGGTEAFF	TGTGCCTGGGTAGATTTGGCGGGGGGCACTGAAGCTTTCTTT
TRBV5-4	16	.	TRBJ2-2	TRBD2	CASAGGSGRGTGELFF	TGTGCCAGCGCGGGGGGGAGCGGGAGAGGCACCGGGGAGCTGTTTTTT
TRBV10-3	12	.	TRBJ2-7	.	CAISEVRAEQYF	TGTGCCATCAGTGAGGTCAGGGCCGAGCAGTACTTC
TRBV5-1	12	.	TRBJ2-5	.	CASSLAQETQYF	TGCGCCAGCAGCTTGGCCCAGGAGACCCAGTACTTC
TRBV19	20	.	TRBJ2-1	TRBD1	CASSLIPGQGASGPRNEQFF	TGTGCCAGTAGTCTCATACCGGGACAGGGGGCTAGCGGGCCAAGGAATGAGCAGTTCTTC
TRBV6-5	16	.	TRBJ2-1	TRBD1	CASSYSQQRGLGEQFF	TGTGCCAGCAGTTACTCGCAACAGAGGGGGCTAGGTGAGCAGTTCTTC
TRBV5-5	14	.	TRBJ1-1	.	CASSLAPPRTEAFF	TGTGCCAGCAGCTTGGCGCCCCCGAGGACTGAAGCTTTCTTT
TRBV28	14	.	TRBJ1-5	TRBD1	CASRQGASNQPQHF	TGTGCCAGCAGACAGGGGGCGAGCAATCAGCCCCAGCATTTT
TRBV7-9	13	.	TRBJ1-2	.	CASSLGDSFGYTF	TGTGCCAGCAGCTTAGGGGACTCTTTCGGCTACACCTTC
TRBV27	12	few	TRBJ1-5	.	CASSFLSQPQHF	TGTGCCAGCAGTTTTCTGTCTCAGCCCCAGCATTTT
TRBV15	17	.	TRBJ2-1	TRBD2	CATSRPTGTSGSDEQFF	TGTGCCACCAGCAGACCTACCGGGACTAGCGGGAGTGATGAGCAGTTCTTC